These 18 T cell receptor beta chains were all obtained from the same sample, sequenced in a study of metastatic and nonmetastatic thyroid tumors. MiXCR was used by TCRdb to re-call the PCR reads. The data show under 20,000 clones, around 28% seen once. No treatment had been given to any patient before thyroid surgery. The specimen sequenced was blood. The receptors derive from a female donor with papillary thyroid cancer or a benign thyroid nodule (not recorded which). Some clones in this sample may be carry-over from other donors' samples.

Many counts were recorded for this clone. The chain combines TRBV24-1 with TRBJ2-3; 8 bases are a match to TRBD1. The germline CDR1 and CDR2 sequences are KGHDR and SFDVKD. CDR3 length: 14 residues. With 4 bases clipped from V and 9 bases from J, the junction kept 8 bases outside the gene matches. CDR3 DNA sequence: TGTGCCACCAGTGACCCAACCACAGGGGGGACGCAGTATTTT. Translation: CATSDPTTGGTQYF.

Many counts were recorded for this clone. The chain uses TRBV7-2 and TRBJ1-5; D not certain. In germline, CDR1 is SGHTA, CDR2 FQGNSA. The CDR3 is 13 amino acids. Trimming stripped 1 base from V and 3 bases from J, with 4 bases between. The CDR3 spells CASSLGHNQPQHF. CDR3 nucleotide sequence: TGTGCCAGCAGCTTAGGACACAATCAGCCCCAGCATTTT.

This clone was recorded at least ten times. Here the CDR3 reads CASSASQGTGELFF. CDR3 nucleotides: TGTGCCAGCAGTGCAAGCCAGGGGACCGGGGAGCTGTTTTTT. This chain connects TRBV2 to TRBJ2-2; TRBD1 might be the D (6 bases). This CDR3 has 14 residues. CDR1 and CDR2 from the germline V gene are SNHLY and FYNNEI. V was shortened by 4 bases and J by 5 bases, with 11 bases between the two germline ends.

This clone showed up many times. CDR3 residues: CASSLSLAAIQETQYF. The CDR3 DNA follows: TGTGCCAGCAGCTTAAGCCTAGCAGCAATTCAAGAGACCCAGTACTTC. This chain links TRBV11-2 with TRBJ2-5; maybe TRBD2 (5 bases). Looked up from germline, CDR1 is SGHAT and CDR2 is FQNNGV. The length of the CDR3 is 16 residues. V dropped 2 bases and J dropped 2 bases, with 15 bases sitting between them.

This clone came up many times. The chain recombines TRBV7-2 with TRBJ2-6; the match to TRBD2 covers 14 bases. Looked up from germline, CDR1 is SGHTA and CDR2 is FQGNSA. The CDR3 is made up of 17 amino acids. V lost 5 bases, J lost 2 bases, and 2 bases stayed unmatched. CDR3 sequence: CASSQTSGRAGANVLTF. DNA for the CDR3: TGTGCCAGCAGCCAGACTAGCGGGAGGGCTGGGGCCAACGTCCTGACTTTC.

This clone was detected ten times or more. The J gene is TRBJ1-1, the V gene TRBV15; D unresolved. V was pared by 1 base and J by 5 bases, with 8 bases between. Germline lookup yields CDR1 LNHNV and CDR2 YYDKDF (reference sequence). The CDR3 spans 13 residues. The CDR3 loop reads CATSRVSGTEAFF. The CDR3 DNA reads TGTGCCACCAGCAGAGTCTCGGGAACTGAAGCTTTCTTT. Full variable domain (remainder filled in from reference TRBV15 and TRBJ1-1): DAMVIQNPRYQVTQFGKPVTLSCSQTLNHNVMYWYQQKSSQAPKLLFHYYDKDFNNEADTPDNFQSRRPNTSFCFLDIRSPGLGDTAMYLCATSRVSGTEAFFGQGTRLTVV.

This clone came up many times. The genes are TRBV7-9 and TRBJ2-7; 8 nucleotides match TRBD1. CDR3 length equals 14 residues. From germline, CDR1 is SEHNR and CDR2 FQNEAQ (reference sequence). J was trimmed by 2 bases and V by 0 bases; bases with no gene match: 0. This chain's CDR3 is CASSLAGQAYEQYF. The CDR3 nucleotides are TGTGCCAGCAGCTTAGCGGGACAGGCCTACGAGCAGTACTTC.

In DNA, the CDR3 is TGTGCCAGCAGCCGTGGGGGGTCAGTGAGCTCCTACGAGCAGTACTTC. It is translated as CASSRGGSVSSYEQYF. V gene TRBV6-1 combines with J gene TRBJ2-7; D perhaps matches TRBD2 (6 bases). The CDR3 totals 16 residues. V lost 6 bases, J lost 0 bases, and 18 bases lay in between. CDR1 is MNHNS, CDR2 SASEGT, per germline.

This clone was detected only a few times. V usage is TRBV15 and J usage is TRBJ1-3; TRBD1 matches 7 bases. Germline assignment: CDR1 LNHNV and CDR2 YYDKDF (reference sequence). V shed 4 bases, J shed 4 bases, and the junction held 10 bases outside the gene matches. The CDR3 has 16 amino acids. CDR3 residues: CATSMGTGALGNTIYF. The CDR3 DNA reads TGTGCCACCAGCATGGGAACAGGGGCTTTAGGAAACACCATATATTTT. Full variable domain (outside the CDR3, taken from reference TRBV15 and TRBJ1-3): DAMVIQNPRYQVTQFGKPVTLSCSQTLNHNVMYWYQQKSSQAPKLLFHYYDKDFNNEADTPDNFQSRRPNTSFCFLDIRSPGLGDTAMYLCATSMGTGALGNTIYFGEGSWLTVV.

This chain uses TRBV20-1 with TRBJ1-2; 7 bases are a match to TRBD1. J was trimmed by 0 bases and V by 0 bases; bases with no gene match: 10. In germline, CDR1 is DFQATT, CDR2 SNEGSKA (reference sequence). CDR3 length equals 17 residues. The CDR3 protein is CSARDPGPTGTNYGYTF. For the CDR3, the DNA is TGCAGTGCTAGAGATCCCGGTCCGACAGGGACTAACTATGGCTACACCTTC.

The chain employs TRBV11-1 and TRBJ2-1, with TRBD2 matching 9 bases. CDR1 is SGHAT, CDR2 FQDESV, per germline (reference sequence). With V trimmed by 5 bases and J by 5 bases, 10 bases remained unmatched. CDR3 length: 16 amino acids. The chain's CDR3 is CASSPLAGKLNNEQFF. For the CDR3, the DNA is TGTGCCAGCAGCCCCCTAGCGGGGAAACTAAACAATGAGCAGTTCTTC.

This clone was counted between two and nine times. V and J are TRBV12-3 or TRBV12-4 and TRBJ2-7, with D possibly called TRBD1 or TRBD2 (6 bases each). V was clipped by 6 bases and J by 1 base, with 16 bases between them. The CDR3 contains 15 residues. This CDR3 is CASRLRGVASYEQYF. The CDR3 nucleotides are TGTGCCAGCAGACTTAGGGGGGTCGCGTCCTACGAGCAGTACTTC.

The V call is TRBV19, the J call TRBJ2-7; 9 bases align to TRBD2. Losses at the gene ends were 0 bases for V and 7 bases for J; bases not matched to a gene: 10. The length of the CDR3 is 16 residues. Germline V CDR1 and CDR2: LNHDA, SQIVND (reference sequence). The CDR3 DNA follows: TGTGCCAGTAGTATAGATGTTATAGCGGGAGTGGGAGAGCAGTACTTC. Translation: CASSIDVIAGVGEQYF.

This rearrangement joins TRBV4-1 to TRBJ1-1; no firm D call. CDR3 length: 13 residues. The V gene's germline CDR1 is MGHRA and CDR2 YSYEKL. The V end was cut by 0 bases, the J end by 5 bases, with 7 bases between. The CDR3 region is CASSQDGWTEAFF. The CDR3 DNA reads TGCGCCAGCAGCCAAGATGGTTGGACTGAAGCTTTCTTT.

This clone is labeled as medium-sized. The chain joins TRBV20-1 to TRBJ1-5; D ambiguous. The V gene lost 6 bases and the J gene lost 3 bases, with 15 bases spanning the gap. Germline CDR1 DFQATT, CDR2 SNEGSKA (reference sequence). The CDR3 covers 14 residues. CDR3 bases: TGCAGTGCCAAGACCTGGGGTAACAATCAGCCCCAGCATTTT. Translating it yields CSAKTWGNNQPQHF.

The rearrangement links TRBV6-1 to TRBJ2-1; 7 positions match TRBD1. The CDR3 is made up of 15 amino acids. V shed 5 bases, J shed 1 base, and the junction held 5 bases outside the gene matches. Germline V gene sequence: CDR1 MNHNS, CDR2 SASEGT. CDR3 nucleotides: TGTGCCAGCAGTCGCGTGACAGGGTCCTACAATGAGCAGTTCTTC. Protein sequence: CASSRVTGSYNEQFF.

By its share, this clone is medium-sized. The V call is TRBV20-1, the J call TRBJ1-1; tentatively, D is TRBD1 (5 bases). Germline V lookup: CDR1 DFQATT, CDR2 SNEGSKA (reference sequence). The CDR3 sequence is 12 residues long. Trimming left V 5 bases short and J 2 bases short, with 9 bases between. The CDR3 DNA reads as TGCAGTGCTGGGAGGGGTAACACTGAAGCTTTCTTT. Encoded protein: CSAGRGNTEAFF.

By proportion, this clone is medium-sized (0.01 to 0.1%). The chain uses TRBV7-2 and TRBJ2-7; 7 bases align to TRBD1. With V trimmed by 1 base and J by 6 bases, 6 bases remained unmatched. Germline V lookup: CDR1 SGHTA, CDR2 FQGNSA. This CDR3 is 14 amino acids long. CDR3 coding DNA: TGTGCCAGCAGCTTAGAGGGGACAGTATCCGAGCAGTACTTC. It is translated as CASSLEGTVSEQYF.